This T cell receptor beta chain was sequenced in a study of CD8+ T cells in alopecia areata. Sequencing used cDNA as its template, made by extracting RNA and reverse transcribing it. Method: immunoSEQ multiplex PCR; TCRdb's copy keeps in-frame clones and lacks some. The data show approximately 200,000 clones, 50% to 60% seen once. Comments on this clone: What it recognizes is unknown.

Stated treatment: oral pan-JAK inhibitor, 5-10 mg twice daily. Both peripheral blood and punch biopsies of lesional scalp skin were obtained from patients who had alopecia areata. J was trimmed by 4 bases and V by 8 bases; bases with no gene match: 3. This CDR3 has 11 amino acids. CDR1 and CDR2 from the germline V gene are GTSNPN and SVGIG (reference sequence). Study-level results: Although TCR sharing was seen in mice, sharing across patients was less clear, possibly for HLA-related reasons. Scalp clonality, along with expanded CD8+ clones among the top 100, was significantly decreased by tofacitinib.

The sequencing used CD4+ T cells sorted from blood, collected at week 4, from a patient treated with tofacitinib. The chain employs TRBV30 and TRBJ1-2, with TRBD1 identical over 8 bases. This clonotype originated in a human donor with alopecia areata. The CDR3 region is CAHDRGYGYTF. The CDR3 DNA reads TGTGCCCACGACAGGGGCTATGGCTACACCTTC.